These 14 T cell receptor beta chains share one sample of origin, sequenced in a study of CD8+ T cells in alopecia areata. The treatment was: oral pan-JAK inhibitor, 5-10 mg twice daily. Extracted from the samples, RNA was reverse transcribed into cDNA to serve as the sequencing template. Repertoires were generated with immunoSEQ multiplex PCR, while TCRdb's copy carries only in-frame clones and drops some. The sample carries under 200,000 clones, 55% to 75% recorded once. The sequenced sample was CD4+ T cells sorted from blood, obtained at week 24, from a patient treated with tofacitinib. The receptors originated from a human donor with alopecia areata.

The chain is built from TRBV30 and TRBJ1-6; 8 positions match TRBD1. The germline CDR1 and CDR2 sequences are GTSNPN and SVGIG (reference sequence). The CDR3 totals 16 residues. The V gene end was trimmed by 3 bases and the J gene end by 8 bases; junction bases not matched to a gene: 12. The CDR3 region is CAWSPGQGGRHSPLHF. CDR3 nucleotide sequence: TGTGCCTGGAGCCCCGGACAGGGCGGGCGCCATTCACCCCTCCACTTT.

This chain connects TRBV5-1 to TRBJ2-3; 11 nucleotides align to TRBD2. CDR1 is SGHRS, CDR2 YFSETQ, per germline. The CDR3 spans 16 residues. J was trimmed by 3 bases and V by 2 bases; bases with no gene match: 5. The CDR3 loop reads CASSLLSGGATDTQYF. DNA of the CDR3: TGCGCCAGCAGCTTACTTAGCGGGGGGGCGACAGATACGCAGTATTTT.

In this sample, this clone turned up a few times. The V call is TRBV30, the J call TRBJ1-2; D gene ambiguous. The CDR3 length is 16 residues. Germline CDR1 is GTSNPN and CDR2 is SVGIG (reference sequence). V was cut by 1 base and J by 2 bases, with 17 bases left in between. CDR3 bases: TGTGCCTGGAGTGGAATATTGCAGCCTATCAACTATGGCTACACCTTC. Protein product: CAWSGILQPINYGYTF. The whole variable domain, filled in from reference TRBV30 and TRBJ1-2, reads SQTIHQWPATLVQPVGSPLSLECTVEGTSNPNLYWYRQAAGRGLQLLFYSVGIGQISSEVPQNLSASRPQDRQFILSSKKLLLSDSGFYLCAWSGILQPINYGYTFGSGTRLTVV.

The rearrangement uses TRBV12-5 and TRBJ2-5; 7 nucleotides agree with TRBD1. The germline V gene has CDR1 LGHNT and CDR2 FRNRAP. This CDR3 region has 16 residues. Here the CDR3 reads CATSPGGLVGQETQYF. CDR3 DNA: TGTGCGACCAGTCCAGGGGGATTAGTAGGCCAAGAGACCCAGTACTTC.

This rearrangement joins TRBV4-1 to TRBJ1-5; D is unclear. This CDR3 is 14 amino acids long. Germline V gives CDR1 MGHRA, CDR2 YSYEKL. Trimming took off 6 bases at V and 3 bases at J, with 12 bases between the two ends. CDR3 region: CASSLRTANQPQHF. CDR3 bases: TGCGCCAGCAGTCTCCGGACGGCCAATCAGCCCCAGCATTTT.

This clone appeared a few times. The rearrangement joins TRBV6-1 to TRBJ2-5; 7 bases align to TRBD1. CDR3 length equals 12 residues. Germline V lookup: CDR1 MNHNS, CDR2 SASEGT. Germline trimming cut 10 bases from V and 3 bases from J; bases unmatched to any gene: 5. CDR3 amino acids: CAISGTEETQYF. CDR3 bases: TGTGCCATATCCGGGACAGAAGAGACCCAGTACTTC.

The gene calls are TRBV5-6 and TRBJ1-2; D not certain. The germline V and J ends were trimmed by 0 bases and 4 bases, with 13 bases remaining between them. From germline, CDR1 is SGHDT and CDR2 YYEEEE. This CDR3 has 15 residues. Here the CDR3 DNA reads TGTGCCAGCAGCTTGGCCCTTGACAAAAGCTATGGCTACACCTTC. It yields the protein CASSLALDKSYGYTF.

In this sample, this clone turned up a few times. This chain links TRBV14 with TRBJ1-1; D not certain. CDR1 and CDR2 (germline): SGHDN, FVKESK. The germline V and J ends were trimmed by 5 bases and 0 bases, with 4 bases remaining between them. The CDR3 spans 12 residues. CDR3 region: CASSRLNTEAFF. CDR3 nucleotides: TGTGCCAGCAGCAGGCTGAACACTGAAGCTTTCTTT. Drawing the rest from reference TRBV14 and TRBJ1-1, the complete variable domain is EAGVTQFPSHSVIEKGQTVTLRCDPISGHDNLYWYRRVMGKEIKFLLHFVKESKQDESGMPNNRFLAERTGGTYSTLKVQPAELEDSGVYFCASSRLNTEAFFGQGTRLTVV.

The CDR3 coding sequence is TGTGCCTGGAGTGCCCCCCGATCATATCAGCCCCAGCATTTT. It translates to CAWSAPRSYQPQHF. The chain carries TRBV30 and TRBJ1-5; D unclear. Trimming left V 1 base short and J 5 bases short, with 12 bases between. The CDR3 runs 14 residues. CDR1 is GTSNPN, CDR2 SVGIG, per germline (reference sequence).

This clone came up a few times. V and J are TRBV30 and TRBJ1-5; TRBD1 might be the D (6 bases). Between the trimmed V and J ends, which lost 2 bases and 7 bases, there was a span of 12 bases. The germline gives CDR1 GTSNPN, CDR2 SVGIG (reference sequence). This CDR3 is 13 amino acids long. CDR3 amino acids: CAWSRGERQPQHF. DNA of the CDR3: TGTGCCTGGAGTAGGGGGGAGCGGCAGCCCCAGCATTTT.

Of note for this clone: Other nucleotide sequences in the sample specify the same CDR3. The chain carries TRBV7-2 and TRBJ1-1; D is ambiguous. V shed 3 bases and J shed 0 bases, with 8 bases lying between them. The CDR3 length is 14 residues. CDR1 and CDR2 (germline): SGHTA, FQGNSA. CDR3 DNA: TGTGCCAGCAGCTTGAATCGGCTGAACACTGAAGCTTTCTTT. Protein: CASSLNRLNTEAFF.

The rearrangement links TRBV18 to TRBJ1-1; D uncertain. Germline CDR1 is KGHSH and CDR2 is LQKENI. This CDR3 has 14 residues. The ends were cut back, 3 bases at V and 2 bases at J, with 10 bases in the middle. In DNA, the CDR3 is TGTGCCAGCTCACCCCCTAACGGCAACACTGAAGCTTTCTTT. This gives the protein CASSPPNGNTEAFF.

The chain combines TRBV30 with TRBJ2-7; TRBD1 matches at 9 bases. After removal of 0 bases from V and 2 bases from J, the junction contained 5 bases not matched to a gene. CDR3 length equals 15 residues. CDR1 is GTSNPN, CDR2 SVGIG, per germline (reference sequence). DNA of the CDR3: TGTGCCTGGAGTGTAGGGACAGGGAACACCTACGAGCAGTACTTC. Translation gives CAWSVGTGNTYEQYF.

This rearrangement joins TRBV29-1 to TRBJ2-1, with 11 nucleotides matching TRBD2. V was clipped by 8 bases and J by 10 bases; unmatched bases: 16. Germline lookup yields CDR1 SQVTM and CDR2 ANQGSEA. This CDR3 has 15 residues. The CDR3 nucleotides read TGCAGCACGAATCTAGCGGGGGGCCCATCTTTAGAGCAGTTCTTC. Translated: CSTNLAGGPSLEQFF.